Listed here are 28 T cell receptor beta chains from one sample, sequenced in a study of T cells after yellow fever vaccination. TCRdb recomputed calls from the 5' RACE reads with MiXCR, one row per CDR3 protein. The data contain 25,000 to 35,000 distinct CDR3 sequences, roughly 6.3% of them singletons. The specimen was PBMCs, either bulk or a sorted T-cell subset (CD4+, CD8+, memory, or dextramer-sorted; not recorded which), collected on the day of the yellow fever booster vaccination. The receptors shown here come from a man younger than 40 who received the YFV17D yellow fever vaccine.

This clonotype was seen a few times. A much larger clone differs from this one at a single base, so this may be a read error. The chain combines TRBV29-1 with TRBJ2-1; no definite D call. The CDR3 sequence is 13 residues long. The V and J ends lost 6 bases and 7 bases respectively, with 16 bases between them. Germline V gene data show CDR1 as SQVTM and CDR2 as ANQGSEA. CDR3 bases: TGCAGCGTCGGCGTCACAATGAAGAATGAGCAGTTCTTC. Residues: CSVGVTMKNEQFF.

This chain links TRBV6-1 with TRBJ2-1; 9 nucleotides agree with TRBD2. Germline CDR1 reads MNHNS; CDR2 reads SASEGT. The length of the CDR3 is 14 residues. Trimming removed 6 bases from V and 6 bases from J; junction bases left unmatched: 6. The CDR3 region has the DNA TGTGCCAGCAGGCCGCGGGGGGGGACCAATGAGCAGTTCTTC. Residues: CASRPRGGTNEQFF.

This clonotype was observed many times. V and J are TRBV28 and TRBJ2-3; 7 positions match TRBD1. Germline trimming cut 5 bases from V and 2 bases from J; bases unmatched to any gene: 7. The CDR3 is 15 residues long. Germline CDR1 and CDR2: MDHEN and SYDVKM. The CDR3 spells CASSPGQAHTDTQYF. CDR3 coding DNA: TGTGCCAGCAGTCCAGGACAGGCTCACACAGATACGCAGTATTTT.

This rearrangement joins TRBV4-3 to TRBJ2-1, with no clear D. The CDR3 consists of 13 residues. The germline gives CDR1 LGHNA, CDR2 YSLEER. Trimming removed 1 base from V and 12 bases from J, with 13 bases in between. The CDR3 reads CASSQGPGFGQFF. CDR3 DNA sequence: TGCGCCAGCAGCCAAGGACCGGGTTTTGGGCAGTTCTTC.

This clonotype was counted at least ten times. This chain joins TRBV20-1 and TRBJ2-1; D may be TRBD1 or TRBD2 (7 bases each). With 4 bases removed from V and 3 bases from J, the gap between germline ends came to 13 bases. The CDR3 loop spans 14 amino acids. CDR1 and CDR2 from the germline V gene are DFQATT and SNEGSKA (reference sequence). As DNA, the CDR3 is TGCAGTGCTAAGGGGGCGGGGGACTACAATGAGCAGTTCTTC. Protein: CSAKGAGDYNEQFF.

This clonotype was picked up many times. This sequence joins TRBV27 and TRBJ2-7, with D possibly matching TRBD2 (6 bases). CDR3 length: 14 amino acids. Trimming shortened V by 3 bases and J by 3 bases, and 12 bases separated the two germline ends. Germline V gene lookup returns CDR1 MNHEY and CDR2 SMNVEV (reference sequence). CDR3 amino acids: CASSFSVAVYEQYF. Written as DNA, the CDR3 is TGTGCCAGCAGTTTTAGTGTAGCGGTCTACGAGCAGTACTTC.

V is TRBV29-1 and J is TRBJ2-5, with 14 bases lining up with TRBD2. Germline-derived CDR1 and CDR2 are SQVTM and ANQGSEA. This CDR3 has 19 amino acids. With V trimmed by 2 bases and J by 5 bases, 16 bases remained unmatched. The CDR3 region is CSVEISGFRLAGGLETQYF. CDR3 nucleotide sequence: TGCAGCGTTGAAATTTCAGGGTTTCGACTAGCGGGAGGGCTGGAGACCCAGTACTTC.

V is TRBV15 and J is TRBJ2-7, with D perhaps matching TRBD2 (5 bases). Trimming removed 3 bases from V and 3 bases from J, with 27 bases in between. This CDR3 has 19 residues. Per germline, CDR1 LNHNV and CDR2 YYDKDF (reference sequence). CDR3 nucleotides: TGTGCCACCAGCAGGCACCCCCCGCGAAGGAAGCGGACTTACTACGAGCAGTACTTC. This codes for CATSRHPPRRKRTYYEQYF.

Concerning this clonotype: A much larger clone lies a single base off, so this may be a read error. This rearrangement joins TRBV7-8 to TRBJ2-7; 14 bases map to TRBD2. Germline CDR1 and CDR2: SGHVS and FQNEAQ. V was clipped by 1 base and J by 6 bases; unmatched bases: 8. There are 17 residues in the CDR3. The CDR3 loop is CASSLVTSGRAGCEQYF. DNA of the CDR3: TGTGCCAGCAGCTTAGTGACTAGCGGGAGGGCCGGTTGCGAGCAGTACTTC. Variable domain in full (rest from reference TRBV7-8 and TRBJ2-7): GAGVSQSPRYKVAKRGQDVALRCDPISGHVSLFWYQQALGQGPEFLTYFQNEAQLDKSGLPSDRFFAERPEGSVSTLKIQRTQQEDSAVYLCASSLVTSGRAGCEQYFGPGTRLTVT.

The chain combines TRBV7-2 with TRBJ2-3; 11 bases are shared with TRBD2. V lost 5 bases and J lost 0; bases outside the gene matches: 7. Looked up from germline, CDR1 is SGHTA and CDR2 is FQGNSA. The CDR3 consists of 17 residues. CDR3 sequence reads: CASSPVTSGASTDTQYF. The CDR3, as DNA: TGTGCCAGCAGCCCGGTGACTAGCGGGGCGAGCACAGATACGCAGTATTTT.

A few counts support this clonotype. The chain combines TRBV4-2 with TRBJ2-2, with TRBD2 matching over 11 bases. The CDR3 runs to 18 residues. Germline CDR1 LGHNA, CDR2 YNFKEQ. J was trimmed by 6 bases and V by 0 bases; bases with no gene match: 9. The CDR3 sequence is CASSQEPRLAGGSGELFF. The CDR3 DNA reads as TGTGCCAGCAGCCAAGAACCCCGGCTAGCGGGAGGCTCCGGGGAGCTGTTTTTT.

This clonotype appeared many times. The chain recombines TRBV5-1 with TRBJ2-5; D gene unclear. This CDR3 is 13 amino acids long. The V end lost 1 base, the J end lost 5 bases, and 9 bases lay between the germline ends. Germline lookup yields CDR1 SGHRS and CDR2 YFSETQ. CDR3: CASSLRIEETQYF. The DNA of the CDR3 is TGCGCCAGCAGCTTGAGGATCGAGGAGACCCAGTACTTC.

This clonotype has at least ten counts. V usage is TRBV4-3 and J usage is TRBJ1-2; no reliable D call. CDR1 is LGHNA and CDR2 is YSLEER in the germline V gene. The CDR3 loop spans 14 amino acids. Trimming took 0 bases from V and 8 from J, leaving 13 bases between them. CDR3 region: CASSQDGMSPGYTF. CDR3 bases: TGCGCCAGCAGCCAAGACGGGATGTCACCCGGCTACACCTTC.

This rearrangement joins TRBV28 to TRBJ2-5, with D possibly being TRBD2 (6 bases). V gave up 4 bases and J gave up 0 bases, with 15 bases separating them. CDR1 and CDR2 from the germline V gene are MDHEN and SYDVKM. This CDR3 is built from 16 residues. The DNA for the CDR3 is TGTGCCAGCAGTTCTTACCAACGGGGGAACCAAGAGACCCAGTACTTC. This codes for CASSSYQRGNQETQYF.

This clonotype has at least ten counts. The chain carries TRBV20-1 and TRBJ2-5; 10 bases agree with TRBD1. V lost 6 bases and J lost 5; bases outside the gene matches: 6. CDR3 size: 13 residues. Germline CDR1 reads DFQATT; CDR2 reads SNEGSKA (reference sequence). The DNA of the CDR3 is TGCAGTGCCTGGGGGGGACAGGGGGAGACCCAGTACTTC. Protein: CSAWGGQGETQYF.

This clonotype was seen repeatedly, ten times or more. This sequence joins TRBV12-3 or TRBV12-4 and TRBJ1-5; 9 bases map to TRBD1. The V gene end was trimmed by 5 bases and the J gene end by 5 bases; junction bases not matched to a gene: 7. The CDR3 is made up of 15 amino acids. CDR3 in amino acids: CASSRGDRDYQPQHF. The CDR3 DNA follows: TGTGCCAGCAGTAGGGGGGACAGGGACTATCAGCCCCAGCATTTT.

This clonotype was seen many times. The chain joins TRBV3-1 to TRBJ2-7; D is possibly TRBD2 (5 bases). Germline V gene sequence: CDR1 LGHDT, CDR2 YNNKEL (reference sequence). Trimming cost V 4 bases and J 6 bases, with 13 bases left between them. The CDR3 length is 13 residues. The CDR3 DNA sequence: TGTGCCAGCAGCCCGGACGGGGTGGGCGAGCAGTACTTC. It specifies CASSPDGVGEQYF.

This clonotype was detected only once. The chain combines TRBV12-2 with TRBJ2-2; the D call of TRBD1 is as the table states it, not checked on the DNA. TRBV12-2 is a pseudogene. The CDR3 is 17 residues long. The DNA for the CDR3 is TGTGCAAGTCGCTTCAGACAGGGGGCCAAAAACACCGGGGAGCTGTTTTTT. Amino acids: CASRFRQGAKNTGELFF.

This clonotype was detected only a few times. The chain uses TRBV20-1 and TRBJ2-3; 9 positions match TRBD2. V lost 4 bases and J lost 5; bases outside the gene matches: 7. The CDR3 has 14 amino acids. From germline, CDR1 is DFQATT and CDR2 SNEGSKA (reference sequence). Here the CDR3 reads CSAMVELAGDTQYF. The DNA of the CDR3 is TGCAGTGCTATGGTGGAACTAGCGGGAGATACGCAGTATTTT.

This clonotype was seen a handful of times. The V gene is TRBV7-2, the J gene TRBJ2-3; a possible D gene is TRBD1 (7 bases). Germline lookup yields CDR1 SGHTA and CDR2 FQGNSA. Trimming removed 0 bases at V and 3 bases at J, with 19 bases between. The CDR3 consists of 18 residues. The DNA for the CDR3 is TGTGCCAGCAGCTTAGCGCTTTCCCCAGGGGGGTTTACAGATACGCAGTATTTT. It encodes CASSLALSPGGFTDTQYF.

This clonotype was seen many times. The genes are TRBV20-1 and TRBJ2-3; no clear D. The V gene lost 0 bases and the J gene lost 6 bases, with 10 bases spanning the gap. There are 13 residues in the CDR3. CDR1 DFQATT and CDR2 SNEGSKA come from the germline V gene (reference sequence). In nucleotides, the CDR3 is TGCAGTGCTAGAGATAGTATAAGGGATACGCAGTATTTT. Translating gives CSARDSIRDTQYF.

This clonotype occurred a few times. The chain employs TRBV19 and TRBJ1-1; D remains unclear. Trimming removed 3 bases from V and 0 bases from J, with 8 bases in between. This CDR3 has 14 amino acids. CDR1 and CDR2 from the germline V gene are LNHDA and SQIVND (reference sequence). CDR3 nucleotides: TGTGCCAGTAGTATTATGCTTTTGAACACTGAAGCTTTCTTT. It encodes CASSIMLLNTEAFF.

This clonotype was counted only a few times. The chain recombines TRBV30 with TRBJ2-6; D not certain. CDR3 length: 14 residues. The germline V gene encodes CDR1 GTSNPN and CDR2 SVGIG (reference sequence). This CDR3 is CAVVFGSGANVLTF. CDR3 DNA: TGTGCGGTGGTTTTCGGCTCTGGGGCCAACGTCCTGACTTTC.

This clonotype has a count of ten or more. J is TRBJ2-7 and V is TRBV27; D perhaps matches TRBD1 (6 bases). Germline assignment: CDR1 MNHEY and CDR2 SMNVEV (reference sequence). The CDR3 loop spans 13 amino acids. The ends were cut back, 5 bases at V and 7 bases at J, with 15 bases in the middle. In DNA form, the CDR3 reads TGTGCCAGCAGTGTAGACAGGCTTCAGGAGCAGTACTTC. This translates into CASSVDRLQEQYF.

This clonotype was found a few times. The chain couples TRBV10-1 to TRBJ1-5; TRBD1 is a possible D gene (6 bases). The CDR3 contains 13 residues. Germline values: CDR1 WNHNN, CDR2 SYGVQD (reference sequence). Deletions cut 4 bases from V and 3 bases from J, with 7 bases between. The CDR3 coding sequence is TGCGCCAGCAGTGCAGGGGTCAATCAGCCCCAGCATTTT. It translates to CASSAGVNQPQHF.

This clonotype was detected a few times. The J gene is TRBJ2-5, the V gene TRBV7-2; 11 bases map to TRBD2. Germline V gene data show CDR1 as SGHTA and CDR2 as FQGNSA. The length of the CDR3 is 16 residues. Trimming at V came to 3 bases and at J to 4 bases, leaving 7 bases not matched to a gene. In DNA, the CDR3 is TGTGCCAGCAGCTTCGGGACTAGCGGCTATCGAGAGACCCAGTACTTC. It yields the protein CASSFGTSGYRETQYF.

By share, this clonotype ranks as medium-sized (0.01 to 0.1%). This chain joins TRBV4-1 and TRBJ2-7, with 10 positions matching TRBD1. The CDR3 has 15 amino acids. Germline CDR1 and CDR2: MGHRA and YSYEKL. J gave up 3 bases and V 0 bases, and 2 bases lay outside the gene matches. CDR3 DNA sequence: TGCGCCAGCAGCCAAGAAGGGACAGGGGTCTACGAGCAGTACTTC. Its protein product is CASSQEGTGVYEQYF.

This clonotype was seen ten or more times. The chain is built from TRBV12-3 or TRBV12-4 and TRBJ2-5; the D gene could be TRBD1 or TRBD2 (5 bases each). Between the trimmed V and J ends, which lost 7 bases and 2 bases, there was a span of 14 bases. This CDR3 is 14 amino acids long. The chain's CDR3 is CASTSSGLQETQYF. The CDR3 DNA follows: TGTGCCAGCACCTCCTCGGGGCTACAAGAGACCCAGTACTTC.